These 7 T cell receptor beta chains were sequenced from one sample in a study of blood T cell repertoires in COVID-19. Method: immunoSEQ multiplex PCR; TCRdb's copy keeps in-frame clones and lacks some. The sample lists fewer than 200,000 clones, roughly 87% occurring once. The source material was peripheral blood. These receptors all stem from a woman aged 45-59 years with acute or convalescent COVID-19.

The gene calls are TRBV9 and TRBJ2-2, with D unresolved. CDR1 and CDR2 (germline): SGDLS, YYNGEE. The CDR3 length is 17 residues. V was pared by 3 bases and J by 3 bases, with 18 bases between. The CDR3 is CASSAPDQAPDTGELFF. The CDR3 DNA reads TGTGCCAGCAGCGCCCCCGACCAGGCCCCGGACACCGGGGAGCTGTTTTTT. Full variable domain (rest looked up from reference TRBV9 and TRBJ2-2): DSGVTQTPKHLITATGQRVTLRCSPRSGDLSVYWYQQSLDQGLQFLIQYYNGEERAKGNILERFSAQQFPDLHSELNLSSLELGDSALYFCASSAPDQAPDTGELFFGEGSRLTVL.

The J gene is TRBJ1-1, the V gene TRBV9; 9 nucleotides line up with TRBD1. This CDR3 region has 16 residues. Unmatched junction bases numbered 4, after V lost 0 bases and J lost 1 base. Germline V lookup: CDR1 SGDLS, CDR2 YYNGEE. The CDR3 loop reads CASSVGTGAQNTEAFF. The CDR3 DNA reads TGTGCCAGCAGCGTAGGGACAGGGGCCCAGAACACTGAAGCTTTCTTT.

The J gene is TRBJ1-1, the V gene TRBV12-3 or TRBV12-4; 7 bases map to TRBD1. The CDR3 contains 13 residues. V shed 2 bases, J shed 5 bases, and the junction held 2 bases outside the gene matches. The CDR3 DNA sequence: TGTGCCAGCAGTTTACTACAGGGGACTGAAGCTTTCTTT. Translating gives CASSLLQGTEAFF.

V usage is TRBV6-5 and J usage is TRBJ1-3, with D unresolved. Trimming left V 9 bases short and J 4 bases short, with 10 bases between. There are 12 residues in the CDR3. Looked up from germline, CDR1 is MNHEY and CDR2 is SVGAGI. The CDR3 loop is CASDSSGNTIYF. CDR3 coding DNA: TGTGCCAGTGACTCCTCGGGAAACACCATATATTTT.

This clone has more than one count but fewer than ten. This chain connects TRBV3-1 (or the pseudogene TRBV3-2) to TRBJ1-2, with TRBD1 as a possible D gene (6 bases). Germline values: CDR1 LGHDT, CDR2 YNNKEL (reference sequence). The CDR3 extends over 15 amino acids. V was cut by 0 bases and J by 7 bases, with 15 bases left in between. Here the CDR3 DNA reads TGTGCCAGCAGCCAAGACTCTGCAGGGGCGGGTGGCTACACCTTC. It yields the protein CASSQDSAGAGGYTF.

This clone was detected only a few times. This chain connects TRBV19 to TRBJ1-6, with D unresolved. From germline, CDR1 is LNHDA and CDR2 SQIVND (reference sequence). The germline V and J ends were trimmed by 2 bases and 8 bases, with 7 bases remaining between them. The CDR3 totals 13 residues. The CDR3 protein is CASSIQMYSPLHF. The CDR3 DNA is TGTGCCAGTAGTATACAGATGTATTCACCCCTCCACTTT. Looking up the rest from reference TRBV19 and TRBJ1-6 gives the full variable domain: DGGITQSPKYLFRKEGQNVTLSCEQNLNHDAMYWYRQDPGQGLRLIYYSQIVNDFQKGDIAEGYSVSREKKESFPLTVTSAQKNPTAFYLCASSIQMYSPLHFGNGTRLTVT.

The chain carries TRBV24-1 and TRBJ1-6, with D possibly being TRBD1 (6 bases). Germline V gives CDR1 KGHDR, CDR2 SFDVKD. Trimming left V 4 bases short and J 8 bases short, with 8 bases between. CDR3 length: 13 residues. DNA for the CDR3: TGTGCCACCAGTGAGTACAGGGATTCACCCCTCCACTTT. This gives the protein CATSEYRDSPLHF.